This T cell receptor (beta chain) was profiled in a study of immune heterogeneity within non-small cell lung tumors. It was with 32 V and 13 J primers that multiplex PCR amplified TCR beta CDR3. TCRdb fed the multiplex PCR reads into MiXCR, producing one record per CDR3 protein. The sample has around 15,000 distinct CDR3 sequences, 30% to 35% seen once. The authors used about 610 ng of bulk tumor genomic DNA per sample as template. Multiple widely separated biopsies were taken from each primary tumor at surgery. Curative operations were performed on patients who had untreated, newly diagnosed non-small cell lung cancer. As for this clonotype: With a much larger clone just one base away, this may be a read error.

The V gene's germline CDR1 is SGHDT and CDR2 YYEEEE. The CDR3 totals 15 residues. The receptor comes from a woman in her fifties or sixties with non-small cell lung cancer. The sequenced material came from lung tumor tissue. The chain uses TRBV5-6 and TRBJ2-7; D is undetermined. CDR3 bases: TGTGCCAGCGGCTTATTCGGGCCGAGCTCCTACGAGCAGTACTTC. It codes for CASGLFGPSSYEQYF.